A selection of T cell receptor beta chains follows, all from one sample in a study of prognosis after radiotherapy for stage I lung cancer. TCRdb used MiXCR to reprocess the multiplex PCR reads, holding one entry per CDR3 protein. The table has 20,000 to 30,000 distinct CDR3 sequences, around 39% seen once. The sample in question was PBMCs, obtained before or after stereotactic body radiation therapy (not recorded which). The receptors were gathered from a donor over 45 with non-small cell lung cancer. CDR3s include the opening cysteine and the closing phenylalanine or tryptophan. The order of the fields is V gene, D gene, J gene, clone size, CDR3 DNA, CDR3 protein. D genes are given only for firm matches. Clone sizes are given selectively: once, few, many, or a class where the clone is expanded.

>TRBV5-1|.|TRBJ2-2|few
TGCGCCAGCAGCTCGGTGACAGCGAACACCGGGGAGCTGTTTTTT
CASSSVTANTGELFF
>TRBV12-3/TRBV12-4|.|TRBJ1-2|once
TGTGCCAGTCGACGCTCGAACTATGGCTACACCTTC
CASRRSNYGYTF
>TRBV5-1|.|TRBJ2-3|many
TGCGCCAGCAGCTTGGCCTGGGTGACCGGGACCTCCACAGATACGCAGTATTTT
CASSLAWVTGTSTDTQYF
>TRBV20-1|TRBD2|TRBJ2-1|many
TGCAGTGCTCGTCTAGCGGGAGGGCTCCGGGGCAATGAGCAGTTCTTC
CSARLAGGLRGNEQFF
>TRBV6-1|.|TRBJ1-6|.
TGTGCCAGCAGTCCTGGTCAAGTGGAGAATTCACCCCTCCACTTT
CASSPGQVENSPLHF
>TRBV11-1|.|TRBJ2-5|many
TGTGCCAGCAGCTTGGGACAATCTGAGACCCAGTACTTC
CASSLGQSETQYF
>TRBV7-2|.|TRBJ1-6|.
TGTGCCAGCAGAAAAGGGGGGGGCCATTATTCACCCCTCCACTTT
CASRKGGGHYSPLHF
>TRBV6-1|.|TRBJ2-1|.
TGTGCCAGCAGGACCCTATCGGGATGGCTTGGTGAGCAGTTCTTC
CASRTLSGWLGEQFF
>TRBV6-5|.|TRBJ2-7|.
TGTGCCAGCAGTTACGAGGTTCCGGCCAACACCTACAAGAAGTACTTC
CASSYEVPANTYKKYF
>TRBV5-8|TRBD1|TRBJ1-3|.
TGTGCCAGCAGTCGGGACAGGGGTTCGGGAAACACCATATATTTT
CASSRDRGSGNTIYF
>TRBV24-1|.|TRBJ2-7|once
TGTGCCACCAGTGATCCTGGTACAGTGACCTACGAGCAGTACTTC
CATSDPGTVTYEQYF
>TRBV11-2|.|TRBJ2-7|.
TGTGCCAGCATCCCGACCACAGGGTGTAACGAGCAGTACTTC
CASIPTTGCNEQYF
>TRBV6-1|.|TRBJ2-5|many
TGTGCCAGCAGTGAGCAGGGAGTGACCCAGTACTTC
CASSEQGVTQYF
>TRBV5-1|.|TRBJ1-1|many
TGCGCCAGCAGCTTCTTCGGAGAGACTGAAGCTTTCTTT
CASSFFGETEAFF
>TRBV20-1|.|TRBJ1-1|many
TGCAGTGCTAGGCCCGCCCGGACGGGGCCCACTGAAGCTTTCTTT
CSARPARTGPTEAFF
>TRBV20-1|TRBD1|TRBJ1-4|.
TGCAGTGCTTCCCGCCAACAGGGGGAAAATGAAAAACTGTTTTTT
CSASRQQGENEKLFF
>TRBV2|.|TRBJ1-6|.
TGTGCCAGCGTTCTTGGGGCAAATTCACCCCTCCACTTT
CASVLGANSPLHF
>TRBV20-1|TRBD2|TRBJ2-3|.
TGCAGTGCTAGAGTAAGTAGCGGGGTATCTAGCACAGATACGCAGTATTTT
CSARVSSGVSSTDTQYF
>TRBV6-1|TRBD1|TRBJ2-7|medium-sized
TGTGCCAGCAGTCCACTGAGGGACGGGACAGGTAGGCCCTACGAGCAGTACTTC
CASSPLRDGTGRPYEQYF
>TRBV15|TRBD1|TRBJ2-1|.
TGTGCCACCAGCAGAGACACAGGGGGCGACTACAATGAGCAGTTCTTC
CATSRDTGGDYNEQFF
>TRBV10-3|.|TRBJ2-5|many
TGTGCCATCAGTGAGGGGGGCGGAGGTTTGGAGACCCAGTACTTC
CAISEGGGGLETQYF
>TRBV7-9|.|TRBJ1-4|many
TGTGCCAGCAGCTTTTCAGGTACCTGGGGAGAAAAACTGTTTTTT
CASSFSGTWGEKLFF
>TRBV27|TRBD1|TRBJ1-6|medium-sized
TGTGCCAGCAGTTTTACAGGGGGTAATTCACCCCTCCACTTT
CASSFTGGNSPLHF
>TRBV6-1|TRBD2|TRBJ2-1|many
TGTGCCAGCAGCGACTGGGTGGGTAGCGGGAGGAAGCAGTTCTTC
CASSDWVGSGRKQFF
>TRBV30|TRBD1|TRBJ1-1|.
TGTGCCTGTGTTGAAGGGGGCTCAGCGGAAGGGGACACTGAAGCTTTCTTT
CACVEGGSAEGDTEAFF
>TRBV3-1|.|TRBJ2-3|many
TGTGCCAGCAGCCAAGGGACTCCTACCCCCACAGATACGCAGTATTTT
CASSQGTPTPTDTQYF
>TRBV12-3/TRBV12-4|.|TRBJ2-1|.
TGTGCCAGCAGGCTACTCTTAGGTGAGCAGTTCTTC
CASRLLLGEQFF
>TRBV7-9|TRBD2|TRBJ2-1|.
TGTGCCAGCAGCCCCGAGAGTCGGACTAGCGTTAGCTCCTACAATGAGCAGTTCTTC
CASSPESRTSVSSYNEQFF
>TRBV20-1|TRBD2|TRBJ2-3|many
TGCAGTGCTAGAGGGGCTAGCGGGATTACAGATACGCAGTATTTT
CSARGASGITDTQYF
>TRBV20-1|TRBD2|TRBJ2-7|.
TGCAGTGCTAGACTAGGGCTGGCGGGAGGGCGGCGGGAGCAGTACTTC
CSARLGLAGGRREQYF
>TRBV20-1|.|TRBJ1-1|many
TGCAGTGCTCCAGGGCTGAACACTGAAGCTTTCTTT
CSAPGLNTEAFF
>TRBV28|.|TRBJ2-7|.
TGTGCCAGCAGTTTAATGGCAGGGGAATCCTACGAGCAGTACTTC
CASSLMAGESYEQYF
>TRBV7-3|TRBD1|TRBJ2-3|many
TGTGCCAGCAGCTTCGACAGGGGCTCCACAGATACGCAGTATTTT
CASSFDRGSTDTQYF
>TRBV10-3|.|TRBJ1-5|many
TGTGCCATCAGGGCAGGGGAGGGTCAGCCCCAGCATTTT
CAIRAGEGQPQHF
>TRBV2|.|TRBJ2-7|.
TGTGCCAGCAATGTCGGTACACAGACCTACGAGCAGTACTTC
CASNVGTQTYEQYF